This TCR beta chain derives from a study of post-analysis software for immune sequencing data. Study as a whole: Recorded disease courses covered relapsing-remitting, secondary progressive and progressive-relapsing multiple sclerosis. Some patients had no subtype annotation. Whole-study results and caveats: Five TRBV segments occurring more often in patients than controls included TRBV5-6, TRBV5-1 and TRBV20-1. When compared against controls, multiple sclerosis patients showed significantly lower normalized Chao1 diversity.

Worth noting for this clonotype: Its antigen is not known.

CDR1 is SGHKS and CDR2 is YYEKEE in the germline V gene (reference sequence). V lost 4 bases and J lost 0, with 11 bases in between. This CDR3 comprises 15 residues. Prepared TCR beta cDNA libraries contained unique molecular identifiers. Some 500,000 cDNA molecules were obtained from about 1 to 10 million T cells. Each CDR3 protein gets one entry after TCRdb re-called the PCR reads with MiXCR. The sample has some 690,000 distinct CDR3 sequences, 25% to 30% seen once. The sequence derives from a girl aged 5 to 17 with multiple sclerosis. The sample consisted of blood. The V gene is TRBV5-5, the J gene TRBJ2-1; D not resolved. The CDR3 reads CASSPSPSSYNEQFF. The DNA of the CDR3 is TGTGCCAGCAGCCCTAGTCCCAGCTCCTACAATGAGCAGTTCTTC.